This TCR beta chain was identified in a study of T-cell memory formation after mild COVID-19. Study-wide background: Largely donor-specific sequence clusters came from a couple of donors.

About this clonotype: Its target is not known.

TCRdb itself ran the 5' RACE reads through MiXCR, one entry per CDR3 protein. The table has around 180,000 distinct CDR3 sequences, around 20% seen once; the top ten hold 3.9%. CDR1 SGHDT and CDR2 YYEEEE come from the germline V gene. CDR3 size: 15 residues. The ends lost 0 bases at V and 5 bases at J; junction bases unmatched: 6. The study's findings and limits: Contracting CD4+ clones sat mainly in CM and EM; CD8+ in EMRA. Second-wave clones reaching peak frequency on day 37 lacked confirmed SARS-CoV-2 specificity.

This chain links TRBV5-6 with TRBJ2-3; TRBD1 matches at 7 bases. The TCR originated in a man younger than 35 who had mild COVID-19 (a few samples of this study predate the infection). Cell type and time point are not known. Input material: PBMCs or a T cell subset sorted from them (not recorded which). CDR3 loop: CASSLAWQGVDTQYF. The CDR3 bases are TGTGCCAGCAGCTTGGCATGGCAGGGGGTAGATACGCAGTATTTT.